The following is a T cell receptor (beta chain) sequence with its context. The record originates from a study of shared T cell receptors in the human thymus. Profiled with immunoSEQ multiplex PCR; TCRdb holds only in-frame clones, not every one. The profile shows hundreds of thousands of clones, approximately 87% of them singletons. After removal of 9 bases from V and 2 bases from J, the junction contained 16 bases not matched to a gene. Germline CDR1 is LNHNV and CDR2 is YYDKDF (reference sequence). The CDR3 is 17 residues long. The same specimen was also included in a second study, on human thymus T cells. As that study records: Infants served as donors; they were healthy and Finnish and were having corrective surgery for congenital heart defects. Thymic TCR repertoires of unrelated people reportedly overlapped highly.

The source is a boy in the first two years of life with a congenital heart defect. Material: thymocytes. The rearrangement uses TRBV15 and TRBJ2-3; 8 bases line up with TRBD1. CDR3 amino acids: CATAGQGAPPITDTQYF. The CDR3 DNA is TGTGCCACGGCCGGTCAGGGGGCTCCCCCCATCACAGATACGCAGTATTTT. The variable domain in full, with the rest retrieved from reference TRBV15 and TRBJ2-3, is DAMVIQNPRYQVTQFGKPVTLSCSQTLNHNVMYWYQQKSSQAPKLLFHYYDKDFNNEADTPDNFQSRRPNTSFCFLDIRSPGLGDTAMYLCATAGQGAPPITDTQYFGPGTRLTVL.